This T cell receptor beta chain was found in a study of blood T cell repertoires in COVID-19. V lost 4 bases to trimming and J lost 4 bases; unmatched junction nucleotides: 6. CDR3 length equals 15 residues. Germline CDR1 is SGHTA and CDR2 is FQGNSA. In the original workflow: By means of reference gene primer amplification, nucleated cell counts were estimated. Measured with immunoSEQ multiplex PCR; TCRdb has only the in-frame clones, and not every one. The V and J calls and the clone size are those of that table, but D and trimming were determined from the DNA. The repertoire holds fewer than 120,000 clones, about 79% seen once, with 16% in the top ten.

The specimen sequenced was peripheral blood. The clonotype originates from a woman over 75 with active or convalescent COVID-19. V usage is TRBV7-2 and J usage is TRBJ2-1; 8 bases are shared with TRBD2. The CDR3 loop is CASSSKRERYNEQFF. The DNA for the CDR3 is TGTGCCAGCAGCTCTAAGCGGGAGAGGTACAATGAGCAGTTCTTC.